The rows below give T cell receptor beta chains drawn from one sample of a study of blood T cell repertoires in COVID-19. The data were produced by immunoSEQ multiplex PCR, yet TCRdb's version contains in-frame clones alone and is incomplete. The sample has about 240,000 clones, approximately 86% seen once. Sequencing was carried out using PBMCs or T cells enriched from blood (not recorded which). These receptor sequences come from a middle-aged woman with acute COVID-19. Each CDR3 is given with its conserved first and last residue. The D gene is left open where the match is weak. Where a row states a size, it is once, few, many or the class of an expanded clone; other rows omit it.

TRBJ2-7 NA TRBV6-5 NA CASSYSSSAYEQYF TGTGCCAGCAGTTACAGTTCGTCAGCCTACGAGCAGTACTTC
TRBJ1-1 NA TRBV3-1/TRBV3-2 TRBD1 CASSHSDRQAFF TGTGCCAGCAGCCACTCGGACAGGCAAGCTTTCTTT
TRBJ1-2 NA TRBV9 TRBD1 CASSVGGAPGQGRYGYTF TGTGCCAGCAGCGTAGGAGGGGCACCGGGACAGGGGAGGTATGGCTACACCTTC
TRBJ1-4 NA TRBV21-1 NA CASSGRAFEKLFF TGTGCCAGCAGTGGCAGGGCATTCGAAAAACTGTTTTTT
TRBJ1-1 NA TRBV19 NA CASSIVGLTEEAFF TGTGCCAGTAGTATAGTAGGTTTGACGGAGGAAGCTTTCTTT
TRBJ1-3 NA TRBV11-3 NA CASSTHRTASGNTIYF TGTGCCAGCAGCACGCACCGGACTGCTTCTGGAAACACCATATATTTT
TRBJ2-7 few TRBV4-2 NA CASTRAGAYYEQYF TGTGCCAGCACCCGAGCGGGTGCTTACTACGAGCAGTACTTC
TRBJ2-2 NA TRBV2 NA CASIRTDGELFF TGTGCCAGCATACGTACTGACGGGGAGCTGTTTTTT
TRBJ2-2 NA TRBV5-4 NA CASSLGWASGELFF TGTGCCAGCAGCTTGGGGTGGGCCTCCGGGGAGCTGTTTTTT
TRBJ2-7 NA TRBV7-3 TRBD2 CASSLTGTSGYEQYF TGTGCCAGCAGTCTTACCGGTACTAGCGGCTACGAGCAGTACTTC
TRBJ1-4 NA TRBV27 TRBD1 CASSYHGTGGATNEKLFF TGTGCCAGCAGTTACCACGGGACAGGAGGGGCAACTAATGAAAAACTGTTTTTT
TRBJ2-1 NA TRBV9 NA CASSVEGRGGRSYNEQFF TGTGCCAGCAGCGTAGAAGGAAGGGGCGGCCGCTCCTACAATGAGCAGTTCTTC